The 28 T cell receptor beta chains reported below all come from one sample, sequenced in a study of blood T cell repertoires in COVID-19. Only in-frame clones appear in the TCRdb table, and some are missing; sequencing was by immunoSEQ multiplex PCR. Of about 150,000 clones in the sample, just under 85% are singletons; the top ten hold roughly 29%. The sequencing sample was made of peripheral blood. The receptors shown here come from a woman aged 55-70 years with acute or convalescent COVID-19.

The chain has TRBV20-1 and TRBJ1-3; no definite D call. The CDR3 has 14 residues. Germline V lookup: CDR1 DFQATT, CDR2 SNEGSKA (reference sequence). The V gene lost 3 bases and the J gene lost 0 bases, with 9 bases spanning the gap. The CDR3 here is CSASPSVSGNTIYF. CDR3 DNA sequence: TGCAGTGCTAGTCCGTCAGTCTCTGGAAACACCATATATTTT.

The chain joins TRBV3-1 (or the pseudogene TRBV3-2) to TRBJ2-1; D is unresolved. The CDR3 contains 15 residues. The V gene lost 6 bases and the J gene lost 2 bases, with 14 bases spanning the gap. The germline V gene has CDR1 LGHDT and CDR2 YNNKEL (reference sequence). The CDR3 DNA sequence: TGTGCCAGCAGTCCTTCGACTGTACCCTACAATGAGCAGTTCTTC. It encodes CASSPSTVPYNEQFF.

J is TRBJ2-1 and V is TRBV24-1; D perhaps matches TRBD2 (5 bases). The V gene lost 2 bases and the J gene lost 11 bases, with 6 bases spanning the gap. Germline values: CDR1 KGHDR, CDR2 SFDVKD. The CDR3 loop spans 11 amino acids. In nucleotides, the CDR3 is TGTGCCACCAGTGATTGGGAGAAGCAGTTCTTC. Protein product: CATSDWEKQFF.

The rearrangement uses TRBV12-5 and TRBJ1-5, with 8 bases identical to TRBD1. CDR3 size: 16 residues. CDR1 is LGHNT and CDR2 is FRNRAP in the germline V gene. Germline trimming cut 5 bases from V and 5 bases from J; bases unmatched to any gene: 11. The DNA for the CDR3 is TGTGCTAGTGGTATAATCGGGACAGGTGGGCATCAGCCCCAGCATTTT. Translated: CASGIIGTGGHQPQHF.

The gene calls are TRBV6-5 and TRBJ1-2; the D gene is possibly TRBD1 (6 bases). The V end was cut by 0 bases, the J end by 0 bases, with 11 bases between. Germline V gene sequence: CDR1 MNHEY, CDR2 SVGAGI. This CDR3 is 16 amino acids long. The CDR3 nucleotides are TGTGCCAGCAGTTACTCCTCCAGGGGCGCTAACTATGGCTACACCTTC. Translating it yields CASSYSSRGANYGYTF.

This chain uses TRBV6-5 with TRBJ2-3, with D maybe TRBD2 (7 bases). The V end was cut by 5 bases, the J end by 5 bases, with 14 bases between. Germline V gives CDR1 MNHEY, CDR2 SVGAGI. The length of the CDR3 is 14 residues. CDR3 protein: CASSTGGQVDTQYF. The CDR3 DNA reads TGTGCCAGCAGTACCGGGGGGCAGGTAGATACGCAGTATTTT.

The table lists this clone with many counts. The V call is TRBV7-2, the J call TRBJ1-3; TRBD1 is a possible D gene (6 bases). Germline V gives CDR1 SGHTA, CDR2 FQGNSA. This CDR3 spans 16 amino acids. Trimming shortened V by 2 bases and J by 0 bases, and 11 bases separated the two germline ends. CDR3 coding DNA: TGTGCCAGCAGCTTATCGCAGGGGATCTCTGGAAACACCATATATTTT. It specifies CASSLSQGISGNTIYF. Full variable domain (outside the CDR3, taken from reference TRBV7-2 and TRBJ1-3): GAGVSQSPSNKVTEKGKDVELRCDPISGHTALYWYRQSLGQGLEFLIYFQGNSAPDKSGLPSDRFSAERTGGSVSTLTIQRTQQEDSAVYLCASSLSQGISGNTIYFGEGSWLTVV.

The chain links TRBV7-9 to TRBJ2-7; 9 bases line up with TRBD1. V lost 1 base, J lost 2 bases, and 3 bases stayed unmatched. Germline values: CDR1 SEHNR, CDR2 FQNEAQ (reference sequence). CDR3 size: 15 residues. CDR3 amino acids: CASSLEDRGTYEQYF. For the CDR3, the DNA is TGTGCCAGCAGCTTAGAAGACAGGGGGACCTACGAGCAGTACTTC. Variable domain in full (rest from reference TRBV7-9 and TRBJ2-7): DTGVSQNPRHKITKRGQNVTFRCDPISEHNRLYWYRQTLGQGPEFLTYFQNEAQLEKSRLLSDRFSAERPKGSFSTLEIQRTEQGDSAMYLCASSLEDRGTYEQYFGPGTRLTVT.

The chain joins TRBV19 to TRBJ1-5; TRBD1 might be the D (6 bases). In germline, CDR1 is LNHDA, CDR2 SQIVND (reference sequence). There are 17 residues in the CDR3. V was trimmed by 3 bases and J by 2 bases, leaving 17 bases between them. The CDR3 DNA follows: TGTGCCAGTAGTATTTTATCGCGCGCAGGGGGCAATCAGCCCCAGCATTTT. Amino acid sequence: CASSILSRAGGNQPQHF.

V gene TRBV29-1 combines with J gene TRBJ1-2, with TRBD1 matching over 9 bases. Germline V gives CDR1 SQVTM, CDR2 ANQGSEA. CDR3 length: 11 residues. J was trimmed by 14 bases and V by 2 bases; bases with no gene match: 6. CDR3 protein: CSVESGTGRTF. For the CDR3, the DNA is TGCAGCGTTGAAAGTGGGACAGGGCGGACCTTC.

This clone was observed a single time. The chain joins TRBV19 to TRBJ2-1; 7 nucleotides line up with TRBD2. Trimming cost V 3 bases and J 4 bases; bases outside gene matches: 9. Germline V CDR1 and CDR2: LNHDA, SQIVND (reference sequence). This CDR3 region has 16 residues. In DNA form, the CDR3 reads TGTGCCAGTAGTATTGCTCCAGCGGGGTTTTACAATGAGCAGTTCTTC. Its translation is CASSIAPAGFYNEQFF.

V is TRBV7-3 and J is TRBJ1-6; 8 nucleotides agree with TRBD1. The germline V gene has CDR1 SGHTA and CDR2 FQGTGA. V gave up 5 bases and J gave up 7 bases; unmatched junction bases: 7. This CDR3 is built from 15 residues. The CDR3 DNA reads TGTGCCAGCAGCCTAGAGGACAGGGAGAATTCACCCCTCCACTTT. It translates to CASSLEDRENSPLHF.

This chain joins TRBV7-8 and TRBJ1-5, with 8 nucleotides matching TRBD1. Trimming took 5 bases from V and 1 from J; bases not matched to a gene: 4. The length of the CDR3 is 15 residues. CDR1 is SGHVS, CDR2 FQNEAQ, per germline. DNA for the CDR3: TGTGCCAGCAGCGGGGACAGGCTGAGCAATCAGCCCCAGCATTTT. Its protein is CASSGDRLSNQPQHF.

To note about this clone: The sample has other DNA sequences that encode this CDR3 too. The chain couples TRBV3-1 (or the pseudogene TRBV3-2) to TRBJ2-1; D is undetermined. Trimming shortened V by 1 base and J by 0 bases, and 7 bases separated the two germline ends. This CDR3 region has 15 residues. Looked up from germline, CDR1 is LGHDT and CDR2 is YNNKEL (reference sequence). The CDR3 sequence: CASSQGASSYNEQFF. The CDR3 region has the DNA TGTGCCAGCAGCCAAGGTGCCAGCTCCTACAATGAGCAGTTCTTC.

In DNA form, the CDR3 reads TGTGCCAGCTCACCCACTAGCGGCTACGAGCAGTACGTC. Protein: CASSPTSGYEQYV. The chain carries TRBV18 and TRBJ2-7; 8 positions match TRBD2. V lost 3 bases to trimming and J lost 3 bases; unmatched junction nucleotides: 1. CDR1 is KGHSH, CDR2 LQKENI, per germline. CDR3 length: 13 residues.

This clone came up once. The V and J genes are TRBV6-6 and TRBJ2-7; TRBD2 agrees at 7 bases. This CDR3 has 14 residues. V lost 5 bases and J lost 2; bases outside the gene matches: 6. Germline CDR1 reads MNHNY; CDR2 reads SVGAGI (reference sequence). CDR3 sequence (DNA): TGTGCCAGCAGTCGGGACTACCAAGCCTACGAGCAGTACGTC. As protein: CASSRDYQAYEQYV.

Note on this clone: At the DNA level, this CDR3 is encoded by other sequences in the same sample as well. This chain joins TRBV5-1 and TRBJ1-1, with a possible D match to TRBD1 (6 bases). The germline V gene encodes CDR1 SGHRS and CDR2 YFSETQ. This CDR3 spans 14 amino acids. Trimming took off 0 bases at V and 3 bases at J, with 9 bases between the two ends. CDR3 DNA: TGCGCCAGCAGCTTGGGGGGGCTGTACACTGAAGCTTTCTTT. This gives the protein CASSLGGLYTEAFF.

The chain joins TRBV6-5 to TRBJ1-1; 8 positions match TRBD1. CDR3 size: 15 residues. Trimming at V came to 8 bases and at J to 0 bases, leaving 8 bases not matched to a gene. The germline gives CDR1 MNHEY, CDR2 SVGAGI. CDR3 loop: CASGETGAMNTEAFF. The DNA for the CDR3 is TGTGCCAGCGGGGAGACAGGGGCCATGAACACTGAAGCTTTCTTT.

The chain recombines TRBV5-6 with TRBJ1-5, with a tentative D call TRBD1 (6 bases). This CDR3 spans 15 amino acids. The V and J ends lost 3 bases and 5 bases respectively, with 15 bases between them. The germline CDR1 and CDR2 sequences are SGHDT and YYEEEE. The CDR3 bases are TGTGCCAGCAGCTACCAGGGGATCGGACATCAGCCCCAGCATTTT. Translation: CASSYQGIGHQPQHF.

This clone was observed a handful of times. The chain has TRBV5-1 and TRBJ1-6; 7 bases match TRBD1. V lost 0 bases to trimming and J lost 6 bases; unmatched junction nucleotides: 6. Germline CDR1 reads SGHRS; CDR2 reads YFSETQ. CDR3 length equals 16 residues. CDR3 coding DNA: TGCGCCAGCAGCTTGGCCAGGGGACAGTTTAATTCACCCCTCCACTTT. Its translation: CASSLARGQFNSPLHF.

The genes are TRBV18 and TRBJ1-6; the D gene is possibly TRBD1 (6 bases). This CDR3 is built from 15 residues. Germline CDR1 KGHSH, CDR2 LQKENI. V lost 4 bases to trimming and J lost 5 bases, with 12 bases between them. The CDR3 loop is CASSLRQADNSPLHF. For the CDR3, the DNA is TGTGCCAGCTCACTTCGACAGGCTGATAATTCACCCCTCCACTTT.

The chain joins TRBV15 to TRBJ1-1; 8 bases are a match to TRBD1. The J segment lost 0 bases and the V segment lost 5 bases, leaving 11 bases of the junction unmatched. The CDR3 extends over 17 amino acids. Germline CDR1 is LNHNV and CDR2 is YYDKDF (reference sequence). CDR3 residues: CATSPGYGQGLNTEAFF. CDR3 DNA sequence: TGTGCCACCAGCCCTGGGTATGGACAGGGACTGAACACTGAAGCTTTCTTT.

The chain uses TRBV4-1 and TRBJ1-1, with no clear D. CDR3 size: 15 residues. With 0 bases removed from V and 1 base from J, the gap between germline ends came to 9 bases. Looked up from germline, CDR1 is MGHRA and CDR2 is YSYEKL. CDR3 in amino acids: CASSQEYPGNTEAFF. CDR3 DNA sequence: TGCGCCAGCAGCCAAGAATATCCAGGGAACACTGAAGCTTTCTTT.

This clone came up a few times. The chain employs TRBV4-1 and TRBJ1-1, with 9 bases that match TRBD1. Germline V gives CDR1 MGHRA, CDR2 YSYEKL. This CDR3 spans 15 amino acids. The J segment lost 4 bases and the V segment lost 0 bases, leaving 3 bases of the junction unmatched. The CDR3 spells CASSQETGGPTEAFF. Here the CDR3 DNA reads TGCGCCAGCAGCCAAGAGACAGGGGGACCCACTGAAGCTTTCTTT.

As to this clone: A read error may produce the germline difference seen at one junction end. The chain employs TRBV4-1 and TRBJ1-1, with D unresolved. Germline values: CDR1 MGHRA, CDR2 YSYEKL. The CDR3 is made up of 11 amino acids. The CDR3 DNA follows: TGCGCCAGTAGCCATCCCGGAGTAGCTTTCTTT. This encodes CASSHPGVAFF.

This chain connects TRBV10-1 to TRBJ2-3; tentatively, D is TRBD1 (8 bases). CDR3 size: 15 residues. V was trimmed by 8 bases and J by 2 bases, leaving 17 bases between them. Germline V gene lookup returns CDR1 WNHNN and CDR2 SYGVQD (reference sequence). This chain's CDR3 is CASGEGQALTDTQYF. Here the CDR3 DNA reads TGCGCCAGCGGGGAGGGACAGGCCCTCACAGATACGCAGTATTTT.

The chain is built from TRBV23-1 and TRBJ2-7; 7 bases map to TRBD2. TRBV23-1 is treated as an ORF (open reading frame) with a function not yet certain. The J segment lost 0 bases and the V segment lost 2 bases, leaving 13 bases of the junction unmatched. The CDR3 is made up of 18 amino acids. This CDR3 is CASSQPKGRGRSSYEQYF. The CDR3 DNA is TGCGCCAGCAGTCAACCGAAAGGGAGGGGACGTTCCTCCTACGAGCAGTACTTC.

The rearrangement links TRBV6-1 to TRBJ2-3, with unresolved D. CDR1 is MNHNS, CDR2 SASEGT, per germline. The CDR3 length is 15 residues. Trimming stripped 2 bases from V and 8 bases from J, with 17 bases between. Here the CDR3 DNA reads TGTGCCAGCAGTGAATTTACCGGGTGGGTCGGTACGCAGTATTTT. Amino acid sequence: CASSEFTGWVGTQYF.